The clone carrying this T cell receptor (beta chain) was seen repeatedly, ten times or more. The CDR3 has 13 residues. Germline V gene data show CDR1 as LNHDA and CDR2 as SQIVND (reference sequence). The V end lost 3 bases, the J end lost 4 bases, and 7 bases lay between the germline ends. This entry comes from a study of T cells in Graves' hyperthyroidism and ophthalmopathy. The source material, RNA transcripts, was used to amplify TCR beta CDR3 regions. The TCR CDR3 was amplified in a first-round RT-PCR using the HTBI primer set. From the multiplex PCR reads, TCRdb called clonotypes with MiXCR, one entry per CDR3 protein. The repertoire holds approximately 400,000 distinct CDR3 sequences, with 15% to 19% as singletons.

Material for sequencing was blood. This TCR was recovered from a woman aged 18-29 years with Graves' hyperthyroidism. The chain carries TRBV19 and TRBJ2-1; no reliable D call. CDR3 in DNA: TGTGCCAGTAGTATCGGCCCGTACAATGAGCAGTTCTTC. Its translation: CASSIGPYNEQFF.